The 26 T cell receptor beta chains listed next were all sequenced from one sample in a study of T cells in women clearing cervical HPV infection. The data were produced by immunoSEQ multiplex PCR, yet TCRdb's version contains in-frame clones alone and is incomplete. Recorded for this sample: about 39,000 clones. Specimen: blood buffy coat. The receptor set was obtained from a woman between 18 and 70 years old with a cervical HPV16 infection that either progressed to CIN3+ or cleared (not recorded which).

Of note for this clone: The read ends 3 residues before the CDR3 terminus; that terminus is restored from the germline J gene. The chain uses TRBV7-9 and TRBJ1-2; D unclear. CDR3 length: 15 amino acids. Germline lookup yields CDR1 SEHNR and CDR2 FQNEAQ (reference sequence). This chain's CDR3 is CASSPDGGRLDDYTF. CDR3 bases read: TGTGCCAGCAGCCCGGATGGCGGGAGACTCGATGAC.

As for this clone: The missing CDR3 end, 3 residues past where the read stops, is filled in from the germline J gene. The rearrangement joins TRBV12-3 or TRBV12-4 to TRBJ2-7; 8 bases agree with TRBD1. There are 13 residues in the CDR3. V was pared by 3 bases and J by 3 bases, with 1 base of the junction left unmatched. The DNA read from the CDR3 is TGTGCCAGCAGTTTTGGACAGGGCTACGAG. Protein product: CASSFGQGYE. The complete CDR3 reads CASSFGQGYEQYF.

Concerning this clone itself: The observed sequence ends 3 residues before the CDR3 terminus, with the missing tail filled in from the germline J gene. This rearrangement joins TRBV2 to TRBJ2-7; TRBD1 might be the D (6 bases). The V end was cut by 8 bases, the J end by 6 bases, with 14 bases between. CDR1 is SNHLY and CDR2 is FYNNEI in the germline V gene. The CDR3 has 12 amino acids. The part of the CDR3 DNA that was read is TGTGCCAGCGGGAGACAGGAGGCCGAG. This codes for CASGRQEAE. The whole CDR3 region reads CASGRQEAEQYF.

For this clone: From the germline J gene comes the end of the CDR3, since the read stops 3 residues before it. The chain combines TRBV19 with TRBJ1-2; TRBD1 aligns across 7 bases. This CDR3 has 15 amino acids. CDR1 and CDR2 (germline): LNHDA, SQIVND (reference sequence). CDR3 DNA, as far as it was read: TGTGCCAGTAGTATCAACAGGGGCAGCTCCTACGAC. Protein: CASSINRGSSYD. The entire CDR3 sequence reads CASSINRGSSYDYTF.

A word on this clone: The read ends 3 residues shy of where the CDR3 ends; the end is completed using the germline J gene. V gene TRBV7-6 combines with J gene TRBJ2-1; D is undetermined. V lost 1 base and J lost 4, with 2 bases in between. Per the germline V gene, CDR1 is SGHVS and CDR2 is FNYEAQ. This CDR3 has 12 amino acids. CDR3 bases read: TGTGCCAGCAGCTTAGTATACAATGAG. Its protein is CASSLVYNE. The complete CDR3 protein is CASSLVYNEQFF.

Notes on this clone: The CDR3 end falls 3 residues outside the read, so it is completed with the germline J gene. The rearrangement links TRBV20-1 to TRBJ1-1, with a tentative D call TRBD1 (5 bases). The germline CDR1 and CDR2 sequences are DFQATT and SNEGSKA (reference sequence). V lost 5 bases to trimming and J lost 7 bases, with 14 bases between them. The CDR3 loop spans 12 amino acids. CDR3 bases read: TGCAGTGCTCCCGCCGGGGGAGGTGAA. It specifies CSAPAGGGE. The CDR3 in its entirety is CSAPAGGGEAFF.

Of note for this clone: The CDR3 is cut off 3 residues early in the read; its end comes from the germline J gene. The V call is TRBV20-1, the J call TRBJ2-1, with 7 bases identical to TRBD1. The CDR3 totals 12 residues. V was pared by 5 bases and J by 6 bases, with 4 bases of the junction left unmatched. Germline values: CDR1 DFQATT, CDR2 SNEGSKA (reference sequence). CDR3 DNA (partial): TGCAGTGCTGTACGGGACAGCAATGAG. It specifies CSAVRDSNE. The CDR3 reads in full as CSAVRDSNEQFF.

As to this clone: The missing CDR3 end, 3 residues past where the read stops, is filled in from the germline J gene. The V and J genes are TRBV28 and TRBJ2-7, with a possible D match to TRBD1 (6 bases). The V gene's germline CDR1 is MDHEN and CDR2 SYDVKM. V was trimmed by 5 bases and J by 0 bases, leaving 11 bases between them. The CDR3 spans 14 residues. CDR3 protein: CASSKDRPSYEQYF. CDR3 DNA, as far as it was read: TGTGCCAGCAGTAAAGACAGGCCCTCCTACGAG.

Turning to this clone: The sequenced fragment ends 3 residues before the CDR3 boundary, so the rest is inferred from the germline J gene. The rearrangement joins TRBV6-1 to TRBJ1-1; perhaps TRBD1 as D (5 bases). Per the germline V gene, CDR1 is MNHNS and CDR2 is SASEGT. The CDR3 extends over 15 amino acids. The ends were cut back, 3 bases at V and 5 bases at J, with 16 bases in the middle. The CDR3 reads CASSDGGGRFTEAFF. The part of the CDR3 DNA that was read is TGTGCCAGCAGTGACGGGGGTGGAAGGTTTACTGAA.

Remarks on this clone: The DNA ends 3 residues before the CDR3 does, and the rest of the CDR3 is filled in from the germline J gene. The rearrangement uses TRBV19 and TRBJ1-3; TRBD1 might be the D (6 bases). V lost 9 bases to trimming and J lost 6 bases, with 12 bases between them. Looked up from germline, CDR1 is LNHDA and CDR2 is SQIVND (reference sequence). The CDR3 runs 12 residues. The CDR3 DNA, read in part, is TGTGCCAGCTCGACAGGTGCAAACACC. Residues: CASSTGANT. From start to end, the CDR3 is CASSTGANTIYF.

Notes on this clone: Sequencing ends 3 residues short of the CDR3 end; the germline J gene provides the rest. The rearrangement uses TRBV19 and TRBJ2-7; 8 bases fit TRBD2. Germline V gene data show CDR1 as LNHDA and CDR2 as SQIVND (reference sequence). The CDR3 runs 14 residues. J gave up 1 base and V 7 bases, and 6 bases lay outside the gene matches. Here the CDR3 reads CASTPVAGSYEQYF. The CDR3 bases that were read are TGTGCCAGTACTCCCGTAGCGGGATCCTACGAG.

The chain's CDR3 is CSATGEGQVYGYTF. The CDR3 bases that were read are TGCAGTGCTACCGGAGAGGGACAGGTCTATGGC. The genes are TRBV20-1 and TRBJ1-2; 8 positions agree with TRBD1. The read falls 3 residues short of the CDR3 end, and the missing part is taken from the germline J gene. The germline gives CDR1 DFQATT, CDR2 SNEGSKA (reference sequence). The ends lost 4 bases at V and 4 bases at J; junction bases unmatched: 8. The CDR3 is 14 amino acids.

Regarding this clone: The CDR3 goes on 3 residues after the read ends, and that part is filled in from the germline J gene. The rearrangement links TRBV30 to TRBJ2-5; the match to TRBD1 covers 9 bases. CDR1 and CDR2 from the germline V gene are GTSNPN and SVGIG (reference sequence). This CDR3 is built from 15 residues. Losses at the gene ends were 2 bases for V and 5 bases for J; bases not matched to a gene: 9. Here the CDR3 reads CAWSPPDRGGETQYF. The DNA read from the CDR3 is TGTGCCTGGAGTCCCCCCGACAGGGGGGGGGAGACC.

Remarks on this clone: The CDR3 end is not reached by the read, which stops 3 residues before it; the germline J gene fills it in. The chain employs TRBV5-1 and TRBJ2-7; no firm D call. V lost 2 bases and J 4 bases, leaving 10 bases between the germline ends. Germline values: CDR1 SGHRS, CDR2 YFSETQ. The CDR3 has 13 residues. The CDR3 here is CASSLLNGYEQYF. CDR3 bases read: TGCGCCAGCAGCTTACTAAATGGGTACGAG.

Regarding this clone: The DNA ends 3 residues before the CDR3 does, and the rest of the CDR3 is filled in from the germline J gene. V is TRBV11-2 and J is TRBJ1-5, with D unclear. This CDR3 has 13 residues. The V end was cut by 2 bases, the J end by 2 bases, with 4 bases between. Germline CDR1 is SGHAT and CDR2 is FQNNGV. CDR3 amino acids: CASSLSGNQPQHF. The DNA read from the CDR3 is TGTGCCAGCAGCTTATCGGGCAATCAGCCC.

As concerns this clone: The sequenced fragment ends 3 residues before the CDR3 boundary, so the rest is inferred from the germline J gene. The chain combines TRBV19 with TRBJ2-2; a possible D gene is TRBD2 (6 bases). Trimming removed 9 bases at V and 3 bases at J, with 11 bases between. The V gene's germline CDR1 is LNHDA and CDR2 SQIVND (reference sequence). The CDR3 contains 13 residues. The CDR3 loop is CASGTYYTGELFF. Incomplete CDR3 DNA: TGTGCCAGCGGGACTTATTACACCGGGGAG.

The CDR3 sequence: CASSIITGSNQPQYF. The covered CDR3 bases are TGTGCCAGTAGTATTATTACCGGTAGCAATCAGCCG. V is TRBV19 and J is TRBJ2-3; D is uncertain. The sequence runs out 3 residues before the end of the CDR3; the remainder is reconstructed from the germline J gene. This CDR3 has 15 amino acids. Looked up from germline, CDR1 is LNHDA and CDR2 is SQIVND (reference sequence).

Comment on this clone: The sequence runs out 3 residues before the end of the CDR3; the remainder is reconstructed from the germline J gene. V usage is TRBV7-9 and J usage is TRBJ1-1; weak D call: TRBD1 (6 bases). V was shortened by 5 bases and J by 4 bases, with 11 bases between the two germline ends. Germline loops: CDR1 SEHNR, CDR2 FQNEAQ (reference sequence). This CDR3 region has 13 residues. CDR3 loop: CASSLGQPTEAFF. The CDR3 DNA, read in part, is TGTGCCAGCAGCCTAGGACAGCCCACTGAA.

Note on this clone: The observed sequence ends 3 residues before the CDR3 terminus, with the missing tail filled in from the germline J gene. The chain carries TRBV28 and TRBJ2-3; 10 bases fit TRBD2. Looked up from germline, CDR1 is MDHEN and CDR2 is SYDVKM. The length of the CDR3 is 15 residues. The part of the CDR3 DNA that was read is TGTGCCAGCAGTTTATCTAGCGGGGGACAAGAGACG. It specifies CASSLSSGGQET. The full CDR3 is CASSLSSGGQETQYF.

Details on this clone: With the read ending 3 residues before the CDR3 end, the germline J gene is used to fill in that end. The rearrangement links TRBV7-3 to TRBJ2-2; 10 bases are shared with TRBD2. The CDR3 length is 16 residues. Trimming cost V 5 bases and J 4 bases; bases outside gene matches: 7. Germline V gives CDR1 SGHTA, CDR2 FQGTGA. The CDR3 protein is CASSPPGLASTGELFF. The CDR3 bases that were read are TGTGCCAGCAGCCCTCCGGGACTAGCGAGCACCGGGGAG.

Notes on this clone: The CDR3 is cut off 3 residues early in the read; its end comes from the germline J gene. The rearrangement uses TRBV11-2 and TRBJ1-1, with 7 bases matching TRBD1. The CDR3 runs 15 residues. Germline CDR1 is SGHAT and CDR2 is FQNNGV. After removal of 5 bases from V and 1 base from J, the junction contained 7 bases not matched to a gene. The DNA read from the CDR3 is TGTGCCAGCAGCGCATTCAGGGACAGGAACACTGAA. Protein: CASSAFRDRNTE. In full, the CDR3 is CASSAFRDRNTEAFF. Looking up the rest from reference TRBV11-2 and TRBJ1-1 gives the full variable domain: EAGVAQSPRYKIIEKRQSVAFWCNPISGHATLYWYQQILGQGPKLLIQFQNNGVVDDSQLPKDRFSAERLKGVDSTLKIQPAKLEDSAVYLCASSAFRDRNTEAFFGQGTRLTVV.

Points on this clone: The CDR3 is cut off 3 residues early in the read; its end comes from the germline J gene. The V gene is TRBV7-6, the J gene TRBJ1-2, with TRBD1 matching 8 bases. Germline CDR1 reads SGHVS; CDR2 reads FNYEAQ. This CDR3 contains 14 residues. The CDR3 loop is CASSLWTGSADYTF. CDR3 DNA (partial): TGTGCCAGCAGCCTCTGGACAGGGTCGGCCGAC.

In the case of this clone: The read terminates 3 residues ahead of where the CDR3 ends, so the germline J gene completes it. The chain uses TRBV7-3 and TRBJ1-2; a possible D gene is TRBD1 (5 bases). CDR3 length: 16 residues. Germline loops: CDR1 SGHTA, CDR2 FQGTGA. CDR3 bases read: TGTGCCAGCAGCGCGACAGCCTCTACCTCCTACAATGAC. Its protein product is CASSATASTSYND. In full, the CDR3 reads CASSATASTSYNDYTF.

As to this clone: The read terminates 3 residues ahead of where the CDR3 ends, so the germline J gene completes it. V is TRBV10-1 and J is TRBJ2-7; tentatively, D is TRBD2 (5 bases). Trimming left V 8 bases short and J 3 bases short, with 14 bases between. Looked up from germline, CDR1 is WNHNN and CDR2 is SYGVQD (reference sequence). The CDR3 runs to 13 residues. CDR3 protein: CASWRPTNYEQYF. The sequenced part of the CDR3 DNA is TGCGCCAGCTGGCGACCGACTAACTACGAG.

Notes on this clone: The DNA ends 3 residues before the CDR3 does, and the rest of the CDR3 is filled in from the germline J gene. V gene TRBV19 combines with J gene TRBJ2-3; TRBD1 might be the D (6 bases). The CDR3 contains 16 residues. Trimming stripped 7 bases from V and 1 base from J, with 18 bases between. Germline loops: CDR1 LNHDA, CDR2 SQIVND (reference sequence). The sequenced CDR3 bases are TGTGCCAGTACCCACATTTATGGGGGCGGCACAGATACG. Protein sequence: CASTHIYGGGTDT. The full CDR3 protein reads CASTHIYGGGTDTQYF.

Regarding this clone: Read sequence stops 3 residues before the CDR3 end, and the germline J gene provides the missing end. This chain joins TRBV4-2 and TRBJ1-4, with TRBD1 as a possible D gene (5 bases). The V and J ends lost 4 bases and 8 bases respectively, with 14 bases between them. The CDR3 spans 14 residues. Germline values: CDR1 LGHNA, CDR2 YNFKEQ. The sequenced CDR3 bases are TGTGCCAGCAGCCGCGGACAAATGGGGGAAAAA. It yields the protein CASSRGQMGEK. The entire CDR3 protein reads CASSRGQMGEKLFF.